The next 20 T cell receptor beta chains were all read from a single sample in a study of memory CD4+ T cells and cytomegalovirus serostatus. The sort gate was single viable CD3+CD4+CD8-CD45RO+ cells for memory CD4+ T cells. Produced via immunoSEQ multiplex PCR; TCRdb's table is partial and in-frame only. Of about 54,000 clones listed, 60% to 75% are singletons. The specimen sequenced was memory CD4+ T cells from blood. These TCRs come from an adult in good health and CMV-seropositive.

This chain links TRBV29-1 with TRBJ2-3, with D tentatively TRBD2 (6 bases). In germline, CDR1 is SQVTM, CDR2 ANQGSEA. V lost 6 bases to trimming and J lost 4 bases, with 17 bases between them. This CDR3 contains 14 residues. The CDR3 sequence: CSVTRGLAADTQYF. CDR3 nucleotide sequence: TGCAGCGTCACTCGTGGGTTAGCGGCAGATACGCAGTATTTT.

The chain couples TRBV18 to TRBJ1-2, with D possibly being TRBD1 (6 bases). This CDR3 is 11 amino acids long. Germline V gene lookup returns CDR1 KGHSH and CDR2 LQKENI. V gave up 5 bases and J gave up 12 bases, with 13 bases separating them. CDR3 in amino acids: CASSITGNHTF. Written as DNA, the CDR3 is TGTGCCAGCTCAATTACAGGGAACCACACCTTC.

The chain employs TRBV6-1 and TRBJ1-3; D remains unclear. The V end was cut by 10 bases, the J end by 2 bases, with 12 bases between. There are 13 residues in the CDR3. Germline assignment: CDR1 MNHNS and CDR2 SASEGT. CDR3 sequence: CATQVGPGNTIYF. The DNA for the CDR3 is TGTGCCACCCAGGTGGGCCCTGGAAACACCATATATTTT.

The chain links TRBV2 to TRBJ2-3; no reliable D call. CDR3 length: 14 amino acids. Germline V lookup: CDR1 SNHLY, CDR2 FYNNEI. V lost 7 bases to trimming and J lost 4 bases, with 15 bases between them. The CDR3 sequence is CASTTARFADTQYF. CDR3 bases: TGTGCCAGCACTACCGCCCGGTTCGCAGATACGCAGTATTTT.

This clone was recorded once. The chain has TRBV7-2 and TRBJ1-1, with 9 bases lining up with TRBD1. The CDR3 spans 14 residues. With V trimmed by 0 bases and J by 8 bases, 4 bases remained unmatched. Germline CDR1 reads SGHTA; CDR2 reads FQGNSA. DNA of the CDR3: TGTGCCAGCAGCTTAGCGTTGGGGACAGGGGAAGCTTTCTTT. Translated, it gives CASSLALGTGEAFF.

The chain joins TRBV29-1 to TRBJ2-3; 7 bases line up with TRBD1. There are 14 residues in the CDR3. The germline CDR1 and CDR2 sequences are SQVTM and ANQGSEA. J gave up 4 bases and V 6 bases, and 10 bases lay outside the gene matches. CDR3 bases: TGCAGCGTCTCCCCCCCAGGGGGATCAGATACGCAGTATTTT. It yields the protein CSVSPPGGSDTQYF.

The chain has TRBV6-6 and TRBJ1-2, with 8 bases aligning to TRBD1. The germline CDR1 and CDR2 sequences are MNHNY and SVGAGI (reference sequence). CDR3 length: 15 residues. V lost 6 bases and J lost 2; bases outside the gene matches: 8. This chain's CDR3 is CASRTPRTGNYGYTF. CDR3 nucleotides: TGTGCCAGCAGGACCCCCCGGACAGGGAACTATGGCTACACCTTC.

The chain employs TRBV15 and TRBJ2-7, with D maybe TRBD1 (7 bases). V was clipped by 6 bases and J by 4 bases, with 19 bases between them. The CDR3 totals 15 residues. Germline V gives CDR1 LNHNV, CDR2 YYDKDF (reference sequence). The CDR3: CATRPGGQGGYEQYF. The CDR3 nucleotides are TGTGCCACCAGGCCCGGTGGGCAGGGGGGTTACGAGCAGTACTTC.

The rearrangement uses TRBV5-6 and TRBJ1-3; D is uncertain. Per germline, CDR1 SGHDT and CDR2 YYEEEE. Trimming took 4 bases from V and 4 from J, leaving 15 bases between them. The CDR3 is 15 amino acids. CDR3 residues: CASSRRGVRGNTIYF. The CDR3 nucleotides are TGTGCCAGCAGCAGACGCGGGGTACGGGGAAACACCATATATTTT.

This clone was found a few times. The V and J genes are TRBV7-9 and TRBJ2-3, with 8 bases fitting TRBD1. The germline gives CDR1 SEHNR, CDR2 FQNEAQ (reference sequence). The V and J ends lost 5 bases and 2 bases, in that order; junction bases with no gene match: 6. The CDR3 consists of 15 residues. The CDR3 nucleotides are TGTGCCAGCAGCCCCGGACAGGGAAACACAGATACGCAGTATTTT. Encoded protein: CASSPGQGNTDTQYF.

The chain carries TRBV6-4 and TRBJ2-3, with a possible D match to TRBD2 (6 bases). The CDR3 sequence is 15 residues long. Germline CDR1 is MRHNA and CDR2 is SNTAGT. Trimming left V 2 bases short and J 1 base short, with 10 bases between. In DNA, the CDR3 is TGTGCCAGCAGTGACCGGGGGTCGGGCACAGATACGCAGTATTTT. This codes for CASSDRGSGTDTQYF.

Here the CDR3 DNA reads TGTGCCAGCAGCCAAGATGGGTTCACCAATGAGCAGTTCTTC. It encodes CASSQDGFTNEQFF. The chain couples TRBV4-2 to TRBJ2-1; no clear D gene. The V end lost 0 bases, the J end lost 6 bases, and 9 bases lay between the germline ends. Per the germline V gene, CDR1 is LGHNA and CDR2 is YNFKEQ. The CDR3 extends over 14 amino acids.

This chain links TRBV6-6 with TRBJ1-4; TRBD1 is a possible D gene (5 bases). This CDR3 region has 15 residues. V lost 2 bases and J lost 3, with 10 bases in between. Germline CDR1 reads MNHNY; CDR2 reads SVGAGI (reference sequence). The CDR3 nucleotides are TGTGCCAGCAGTTACCGCAGGGTAGCTAATGAAAAACTGTTTTTT. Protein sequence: CASSYRRVANEKLFF.

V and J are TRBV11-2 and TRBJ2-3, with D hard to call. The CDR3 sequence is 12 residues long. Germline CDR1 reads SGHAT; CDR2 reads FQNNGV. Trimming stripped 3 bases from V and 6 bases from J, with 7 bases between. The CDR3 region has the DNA TGTGCCAGCAGCTTTCGAGGTGATACGCAGTATTTT. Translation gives CASSFRGDTQYF.

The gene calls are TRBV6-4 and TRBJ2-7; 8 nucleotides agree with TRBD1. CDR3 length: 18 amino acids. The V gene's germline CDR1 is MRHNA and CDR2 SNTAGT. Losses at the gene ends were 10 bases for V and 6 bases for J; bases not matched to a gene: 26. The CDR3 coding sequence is TGTGCCAACACCGGTAGGACAGGGAGAGGGGAAATTCCGGGCGAGCAGTACGTC. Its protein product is CANTGRTGRGEIPGEQYV.

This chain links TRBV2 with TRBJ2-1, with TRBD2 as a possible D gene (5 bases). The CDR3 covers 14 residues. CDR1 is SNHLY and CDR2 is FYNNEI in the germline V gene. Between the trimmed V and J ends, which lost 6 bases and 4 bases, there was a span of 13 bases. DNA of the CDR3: TGTGCCAGCAGAGAGGGCGAACTGTACAATGAGCAGTTCTTC. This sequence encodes CASREGELYNEQFF.

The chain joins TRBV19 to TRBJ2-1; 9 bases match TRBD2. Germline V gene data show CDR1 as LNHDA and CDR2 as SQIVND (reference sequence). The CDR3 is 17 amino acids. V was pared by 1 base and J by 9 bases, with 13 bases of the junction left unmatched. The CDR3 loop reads CASSIAFVAGGGGEQFF. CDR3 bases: TGTGCCAGTAGTATAGCTTTCGTGGCGGGAGGGGGTGGTGAGCAGTTCTTC.

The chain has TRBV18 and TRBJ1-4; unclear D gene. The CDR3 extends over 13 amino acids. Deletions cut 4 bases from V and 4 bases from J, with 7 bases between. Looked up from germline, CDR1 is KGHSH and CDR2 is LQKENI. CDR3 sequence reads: CASSRQNNEKLFF. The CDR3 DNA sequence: TGTGCCAGCTCACGTCAGAATAATGAAAAACTGTTTTTT.

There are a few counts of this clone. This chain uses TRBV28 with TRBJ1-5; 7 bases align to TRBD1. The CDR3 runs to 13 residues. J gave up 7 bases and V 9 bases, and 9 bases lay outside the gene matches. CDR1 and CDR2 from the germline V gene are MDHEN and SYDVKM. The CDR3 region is CASSQGGLQPQHF. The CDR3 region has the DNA TGTGCCAGTTCCCAGGGGGGGCTCCAGCCCCAGCATTTT.

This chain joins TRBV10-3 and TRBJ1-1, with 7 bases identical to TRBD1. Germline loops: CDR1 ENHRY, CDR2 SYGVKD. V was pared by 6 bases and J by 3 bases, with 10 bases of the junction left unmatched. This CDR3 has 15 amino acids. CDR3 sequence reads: CAIRPMPQGDTEAFF. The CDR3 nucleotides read TGTGCCATCAGGCCTATGCCTCAGGGGGACACTGAAGCTTTCTTT.